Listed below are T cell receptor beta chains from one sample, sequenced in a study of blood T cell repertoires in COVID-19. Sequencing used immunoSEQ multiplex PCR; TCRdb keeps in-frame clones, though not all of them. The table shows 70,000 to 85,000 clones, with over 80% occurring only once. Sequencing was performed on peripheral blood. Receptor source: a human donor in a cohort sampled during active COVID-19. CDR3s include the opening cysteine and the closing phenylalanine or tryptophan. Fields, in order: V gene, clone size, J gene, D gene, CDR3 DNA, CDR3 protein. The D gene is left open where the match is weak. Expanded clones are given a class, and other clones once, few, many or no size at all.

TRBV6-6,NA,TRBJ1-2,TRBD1,TGTGCCAGCAGTTACTCCGCGGGACAGGGGGGCTATGGCTACACCTTC,CASSYSAGQGGYGYTF
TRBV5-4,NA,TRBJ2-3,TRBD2,TGTGCCAGCAGCTTAGGGACTAGCAGAGATACGCAGTATTTT,CASSLGTSRDTQYF
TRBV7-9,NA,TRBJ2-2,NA,TGTGCCAGCAGCTCCAGGCCCCCTCCGAACACCGGGGAGCTGTTTTTT,CASSSRPPPNTGELFF
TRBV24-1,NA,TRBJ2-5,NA,TGTGCCACCAGTGATTTCCGGACACACCAAGAGACCCAGTACTTC,CATSDFRTHQETQYF
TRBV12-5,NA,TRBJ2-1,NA,TGTGCTAGTGGTTTCTCAAGGGGGGGTTCCTACAATGAGCAGTTCTTC,CASGFSRGGSYNEQFF
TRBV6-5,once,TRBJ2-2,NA,TGTGCCAGCAGTTACCGGGGGTACACCGGGGAGCTGTTTTTT,CASSYRGYTGELFF
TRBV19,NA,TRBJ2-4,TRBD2,TGTGCCAGTAGTATTGCGTTCCGACTAGCCAGTACTCTAGCCAAAAACATTCAGTACTTC,CASSIAFRLASTLAKNIQYF
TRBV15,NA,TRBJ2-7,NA,TGTGCCACGGCCCGGGACAACTCCTACGAGCAGTACTTC,CATARDNSYEQYF
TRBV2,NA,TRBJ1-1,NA,TGTGCCAGCGCAGGGGACAACGGTGAAGCTTTCTTT,CASAGDNGEAFF
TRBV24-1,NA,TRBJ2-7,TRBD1,TGTGCCACCAGTGATCCGACAGGGCACTACTACGAGCAGTACTTC,CATSDPTGHYYEQYF
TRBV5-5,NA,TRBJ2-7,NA,TGTGCCAGCAGCTTACCAGCCTACGAGCAGTACTTC,CASSLPAYEQYF
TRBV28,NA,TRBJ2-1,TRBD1,TGTGCCAGCAGTCTGCCAGGGGGCATAAATGAGCAGTTCTTC,CASSLPGGINEQFF
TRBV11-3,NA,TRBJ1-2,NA,TGTGCCAGCAGACCACGGGGCTACACCTTC,CASRPRGYTF
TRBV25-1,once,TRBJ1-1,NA,TGTGCCAGCAAAGGGGTTCAGAACACTGAAGCTTTCTTT,CASKGVQNTEAFF
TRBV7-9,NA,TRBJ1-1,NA,TGTGCCAGCAGCTTTGGGGAGGACACTGAAGCTTTCTTT,CASSFGEDTEAFF
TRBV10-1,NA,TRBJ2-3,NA,TGCGCCAGCAGTGAGTCGGGGGCTAGCACAGATACGCAGTATTTT,CASSESGASTDTQYF
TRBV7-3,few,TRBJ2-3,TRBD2,TGTGCCAGCAGTCTTACTAGCGGGACCACAGATACGCAGTATTTT,CASSLTSGTTDTQYF
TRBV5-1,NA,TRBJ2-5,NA,TGCGCCAGCAGCCTTACAGGGTGGGAGACCCAGTACTTC,CASSLTGWETQYF
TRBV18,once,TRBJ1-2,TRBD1,TGTGCCAGCTCACCGACGGGACAGAACTATGGCTACACCTTC,CASSPTGQNYGYTF
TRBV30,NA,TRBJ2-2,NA,TGTGCCTGGAGGCAGTCCCCCGGGACGAACACCGGGGAGCTGTTTTTT,CAWRQSPGTNTGELFF
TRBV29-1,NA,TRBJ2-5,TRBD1,TGCAGCGTTCGAGGTGGGGGACAGGCCTCCCAAGAGACCCAGTACTTC,CSVRGGGQASQETQYF
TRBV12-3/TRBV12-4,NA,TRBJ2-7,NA,TGTGCCAGCAGTGCCCGAGGCTACGAGCAGTACTTC,CASSARGYEQYF
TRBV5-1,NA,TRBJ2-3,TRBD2,TGCGCCAGCAGCCTGGGGGCTAGCGGGACCACAGATACGCAGTATTTT,CASSLGASGTTDTQYF
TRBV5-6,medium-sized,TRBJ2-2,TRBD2,TGTGCCAGCTCGGGGGGGAAGGACACCGGGGAGCTGTTTTTT,CASSGGKDTGELFF
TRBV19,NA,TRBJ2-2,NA,TGTGCCAGTAGTATAGGGTGGGCCCGCACCGGGGAGCTGTTTTTT,CASSIGWARTGELFF
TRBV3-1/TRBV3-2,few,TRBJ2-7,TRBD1,TGTGCCAGCAGCCCCAGGGGGCTCTACGAGCAGTACTTC,CASSPRGLYEQYF
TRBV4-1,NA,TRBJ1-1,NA,TGCGCCAGCAGCCAAGTTAACATGGGACTCGCCCCCGAGGCTTTCTTT,CASSQVNMGLAPEAFF
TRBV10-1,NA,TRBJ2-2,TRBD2,TGCGCCAGCAGCCGGACTAGCGGGGGGGACACCGGGGAGCTGTTTTTT,CASSRTSGGDTGELFF
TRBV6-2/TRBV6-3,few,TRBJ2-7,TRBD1,TGTGCCAGCAGTTACCGTGGACAGGGCAGGTCCTACGAGCAGTACTTC,CASSYRGQGRSYEQYF